These 32 T cell receptor beta chains share one sample of origin, sequenced in a study of blood T cell repertoires in COVID-19. TCRdb's table, derived via immunoSEQ multiplex PCR, lists solely in-frame clones and lacks some. The sample carries approximately 60,000 clones, about 78% recorded once. The source material was peripheral blood. These receptors originate from a woman at least 80 years old with acute or convalescent COVID-19.

This clone was detected once. The V call is TRBV28, the J call TRBJ1-4; no reliable D call. The CDR3 totals 14 residues. Trimming took 3 bases from V and 7 from J, leaving 12 bases between them. Germline loops: CDR1 MDHEN, CDR2 SYDVKM. CDR3 bases: TGTGCCAGCAGTTTCGGCAGGCTGGGTGAAAAACTGTTTTTT. Translation: CASSFGRLGEKLFF.

The CDR3 bases are TGTGCCAGCAGCTTGGAGTCGGGGTCACCCCTCCACTTT. Its translation is CASSLESGSPLHF. This sequence joins TRBV5-4 and TRBJ1-6; unclear D gene. Germline assignment: CDR1 SGHNT and CDR2 YYREEE (reference sequence). V lost 0 bases to trimming and J lost 10 bases, with 8 bases between them. This CDR3 is 13 amino acids long.

A few counts support this clone. The rearrangement links TRBV7-9 to TRBJ2-5; 8 nucleotides line up with TRBD1. This CDR3 is built from 13 residues. V lost 5 bases, J lost 5 bases, and 4 bases stayed unmatched. Germline assignment: CDR1 SEHNR and CDR2 FQNEAQ (reference sequence). This CDR3 is CASSQAGGETQYF. Here the CDR3 DNA reads TGTGCCAGCAGCCAGGCAGGGGGCGAGACCCAGTACTTC. Using reference TRBV7-9 and TRBJ2-5 for the parts outside the CDR3, the full variable domain is DTGVSQNPRHKITKRGQNVTFRCDPISEHNRLYWYRQTLGQGPEFLTYFQNEAQLEKSRLLSDRFSAERPKGSFSTLEIQRTEQGDSAMYLCASSQAGGETQYFGPGTRLLVL.

The V and J genes are TRBV24-1 and TRBJ2-2; D gene ambiguous. The CDR3 runs 14 residues. V was shortened by 2 bases and J by 3 bases, with 6 bases between the two germline ends. The germline gives CDR1 KGHDR, CDR2 SFDVKD. This CDR3 reads CATSDSQYTGELFF. The CDR3 nucleotides are TGTGCCACCAGTGATTCCCAGTACACCGGGGAGCTGTTTTTT.

The chain has TRBV2 and TRBJ2-1; D uncertain. The CDR3 loop spans 15 amino acids. Germline V CDR1 and CDR2: SNHLY, FYNNEI. Trimming stripped 7 bases from V and 2 bases from J, with 15 bases between. CDR3 nucleotide sequence: TGTGCCAGCACCCAAATCGGCGGTGCCTACAATGAGCAGTTCTTC. Amino acids: CASTQIGGAYNEQFF.

This clone was recorded a few times. The rearrangement links TRBV6-2 or TRBV6-3 to TRBJ2-7; 10 nucleotides agree with TRBD2. With 1 base clipped from V and 7 bases from J, the junction kept 7 bases outside the gene matches. CDR3 size: 15 residues. Germline V gene sequence: CDR1 MNHEY, CDR2 SVGEGT. As DNA, the CDR3 is TGTGCCAGCAGTTACTACGGTAGCGGGAGGAATGAGCAGTACTTC. Amino acids: CASSYYGSGRNEQYF.

This clone was seen more than once but under ten times. This chain joins TRBV5-1 and TRBJ2-1; 11 bases map to TRBD2. Germline V gene data show CDR1 as SGHRS and CDR2 as YFSETQ. V was pared by 6 bases and J by 10 bases, with 9 bases of the junction left unmatched. This CDR3 is 14 amino acids long. CDR3 in DNA: TGCGCCAGCACCGAACTAGCGGGAGAAAGGGAGCAGTTCTTC. Protein product: CASTELAGEREQFF. Together with reference TRBV5-1 and TRBJ2-1, the CDR3 gives the full variable domain: KAGVTQTPRYLIKTRGQQVTLSCSPISGHRSVSWYQQTPGQGLQFLFEYFSETQRNKGNFPGRFSGRQFSNSRSEMNVSTLELGDSALYLCASTELAGEREQFFGPGTRLTVL.

This rearrangement joins TRBV4-1 to TRBJ2-7; 11 bases fit TRBD2. J lost 5 bases, V lost 1 base, and 4 bases had no gene match. Germline CDR1 and CDR2: MGHRA and YSYEKL. The CDR3 has 15 amino acids. This chain's CDR3 is CASSQAALAGDEQYF. In DNA, the CDR3 is TGCGCCAGCAGCCAAGCAGCACTAGCGGGAGACGAGCAGTACTTC.

This chain joins TRBV6-5 and TRBJ2-2; 9 bases agree with TRBD1. This CDR3 is 15 amino acids long. The J segment lost 3 bases and the V segment lost 6 bases, leaving 5 bases of the junction unmatched. Germline loops: CDR1 MNHEY, CDR2 SVGAGI. The CDR3 loop is CASRTGTGYTGELFF. CDR3 sequence (DNA): TGTGCCAGCAGAACCGGGACAGGGTACACCGGGGAGCTGTTTTTT.

V is TRBV7-3 and J is TRBJ2-1, with TRBD2 matching 9 bases. In germline, CDR1 is SGHTA, CDR2 FQGTGA. J lost 2 bases, V lost 2 bases, and 1 base had no gene match. This CDR3 has 15 residues. The CDR3 is CASSLLAGTYNEQFF. In DNA form, the CDR3 reads TGTGCCAGCAGCTTACTAGCGGGAACCTACAATGAGCAGTTCTTC.

This rearrangement joins TRBV6-5 to TRBJ2-4; D ambiguous. Trimming pared 4 bases from V and 0 bases from J, leaving 10 bases between. Germline V gene sequence: CDR1 MNHEY, CDR2 SVGAGI. CDR3 length: 15 amino acids. In nucleotides, the CDR3 is TGTGCCAGCAGTTCCCAGACTTTAGCCAAAAACATTCAGTACTTC. This encodes CASSSQTLAKNIQYF.

V is TRBV7-9 and J is TRBJ1-6; 7 bases are shared with TRBD1. The length of the CDR3 is 14 residues. The V segment lost 1 base and the J segment 10 bases; nucleotides outside the gene matches: 4. Germline V gene lookup returns CDR1 SEHNR and CDR2 FQNEAQ (reference sequence). The CDR3 region has the DNA TGTGCCAGCAGCTTAGGACAGGGTTGGTCACCCCTCCACTTT. Protein sequence: CASSLGQGWSPLHF.

V is TRBV6-5 and J is TRBJ1-2; possible D gene TRBD1, 6 bases. V gave up 8 bases and J gave up 3 bases, with 13 bases separating them. The CDR3 extends over 13 amino acids. Germline assignment: CDR1 MNHEY and CDR2 SVGAGI. CDR3 sequence reads: CASWEGGDYGYTF. CDR3 bases: TGTGCCAGCTGGGAGGGGGGGGACTATGGCTACACCTTC.

This clone was counted a few times. The same CDR3 is also encoded by other DNA sequences in this sample. The genes are TRBV5-1 and TRBJ2-7; TRBD1 agrees at 7 bases. This CDR3 region has 13 residues. Trimming took 3 bases from V and 5 from J; bases not matched to a gene: 5. In germline, CDR1 is SGHRS, CDR2 YFSETQ. In nucleotides, the CDR3 is TGCGCCAGCAGCTCCGGAACAGGGGACGAGCAGTACTTC. Protein sequence: CASSSGTGDEQYF. The entire variable domain, with the rest obtained from reference TRBV5-1 and TRBJ2-7, is as follows: KAGVTQTPRYLIKTRGQQVTLSCSPISGHRSVSWYQQTPGQGLQFLFEYFSETQRNKGNFPGRFSGRQFSNSRSEMNVSTLELGDSALYLCASSSGTGDEQYFGPGTRLTVT.

V gene TRBV6-5 combines with J gene TRBJ1-4; the D gene is possibly TRBD1 (6 bases). In germline, CDR1 is MNHEY, CDR2 SVGAGI. The CDR3 has 16 amino acids. The V end was cut by 4 bases, the J end by 11 bases, with 23 bases between. CDR3 residues: CASSFTPGGGAEKLFF. The DNA of the CDR3 is TGTGCCAGCAGTTTCACCCCCGGAGGGGGGGCGGAGAAACTGTTTTTT.

The gene calls are TRBV3-1 (or the pseudogene TRBV3-2) and TRBJ1-2; D not resolved. The CDR3 runs 14 residues. V gave up 4 bases and J gave up 3 bases, with 12 bases separating them. CDR1 and CDR2 from the germline V gene are LGHDT and YNNKEL (reference sequence). For the CDR3, the DNA is TGTGCCAGCAGCCCGGTCCCGGCGGACTATGGCTACACCTTC. Translation: CASSPVPADYGYTF.

This clone was seen once. This sequence joins TRBV7-3 and TRBJ2-3, with TRBD2 matching over 9 bases. The CDR3 covers 15 residues. Trimming at V came to 5 bases and at J to 0 bases, leaving 3 bases not matched to a gene. The germline CDR1 and CDR2 sequences are SGHTA and FQGTGA. The DNA for the CDR3 is TGTGCCAGCAGCGCTAGCGGGATAAGCACAGATACGCAGTATTTT. Translation: CASSASGISTDTQYF.

The V gene is TRBV12-3 or TRBV12-4, the J gene TRBJ1-2, with TRBD1 matching over 7 bases. The CDR3 length is 13 residues. J lost 7 bases, V lost 8 bases, and 10 bases had no gene match. The CDR3 sequence is CASSSTGFSGYTF. The CDR3 bases are TGTGCCAGCTCTTCGACAGGGTTTTCTGGCTACACCTTC.

The V gene is TRBV6-5, the J gene TRBJ1-3; 10 nucleotides agree with TRBD1. Trimming cost V 7 bases and J 4 bases; bases outside gene matches: 7. The germline V gene encodes CDR1 MNHEY and CDR2 SVGAGI. The length of the CDR3 is 15 residues. CDR3 region: CASTRDRGTGNTIYF. In nucleotides, the CDR3 is TGTGCCAGCACCCGGGACAGGGGAACAGGAAACACCATATATTTT.

The V and J genes are TRBV28 and TRBJ2-3, with 11 bases identical to TRBD1. Germline values: CDR1 MDHEN, CDR2 SYDVKM. The CDR3 totals 16 residues. Trimming removed 6 bases from V and 9 bases from J; junction bases left unmatched: 14. Written as DNA, the CDR3 is TGTGCCAGCAGCACTCCCGGGACAGGGGGGATCAACACGCAGTATTTT. Its protein is CASSTPGTGGINTQYF.

Ten or more counts support this clone. The rearrangement uses TRBV18 and TRBJ1-6; D gene ambiguous. From germline, CDR1 is KGHSH and CDR2 LQKENI. The CDR3 has 15 residues. V was trimmed by 4 bases and J by 7 bases, leaving 14 bases between them. The DNA of the CDR3 is TGTGCCAGCTCACTATCCTCCGGGATCAATTCACCCCTCCACTTT. Protein: CASSLSSGINSPLHF. Together with reference TRBV18 and TRBJ1-6, the CDR3 gives the full variable domain: NAGVMQNPRHLVRRRGQEARLRCSPMKGHSHVYWYRQLPEEGLKFMVYLQKENIIDESGMPKERFSAEFPKEGPSILRIQQVVRGDSAAYFCASSLSSGINSPLHFGNGTRLTVT.

This chain connects TRBV11-2 to TRBJ2-3; D gene ambiguous. V lost 7 bases to trimming and J lost 0 bases, with 11 bases between them. The germline CDR1 and CDR2 sequences are SGHAT and FQNNGV. The CDR3 totals 14 residues. CDR3 amino acids: CASTLLWSTDTQYF. The CDR3 nucleotides read TGTGCCAGCACCCTCCTATGGAGCACAGATACGCAGTATTTT.

The genes are TRBV21-1 and TRBJ2-3; TRBD1 is the table's D call, not checked against the DNA. TRBV21-1 is a pseudogene locus. The CDR3 totals 15 residues. For the CDR3, the DNA is TGTGCCAGCAGCGCGACAGGGGCAAGGGCAGATACGCAGTATTTT. Translation gives CASSATGARADTQYF.

The rearrangement joins TRBV3-1 (or the pseudogene TRBV3-2) to TRBJ2-2; 11 nucleotides match TRBD2. V trimming: 0 bases; J trimming: 0 bases; junction bases outside the gene matches: 9. CDR1 is LGHDT and CDR2 is YNNKEL in the germline V gene (reference sequence). CDR3 size: 20 residues. The CDR3 nucleotides are TGTGCCAGCAGCCAAGAGAGCTGGCTAGCGGGAGGAACGAACACCGGGGAGCTGTTTTTT. This translates into CASSQESWLAGGTNTGELFF.

The V gene is TRBV7-2, the J gene TRBJ2-3; TRBD2 might be the D (6 bases). Trimming took off 7 bases at V and 6 bases at J, with 17 bases between the two ends. The germline V gene has CDR1 SGHTA and CDR2 FQGNSA. The CDR3 is 14 residues long. CDR3 region: CASTFRGGGDTQYF. The DNA of the CDR3 is TGTGCCAGCACCTTCCGGGGCGGAGGGGATACGCAGTATTTT.

V gene TRBV6-6 combines with J gene TRBJ1-5; 11 bases are shared with TRBD1. The junction had 6 bases not matched to a gene; V was cut back by 1 base and J by 7 bases. The germline gives CDR1 MNHNY, CDR2 SVGAGI (reference sequence). The CDR3 covers 16 residues. CDR3 coding DNA: TGTGCCAGCAGTTACTACTCCGGGACAGGGGGACAGCCCCAGCATTTT. It encodes CASSYYSGTGGQPQHF.

This clone was seen a few times. The chain uses TRBV10-3 and TRBJ2-2; 7 nucleotides match TRBD1. Losses at the gene ends were 4 bases for V and 6 bases for J; bases not matched to a gene: 2. CDR1 is ENHRY, CDR2 SYGVKD, per germline. This CDR3 is 13 amino acids long. The CDR3 bases are TGTGCCATCAGTGGTCAGGGGGCCGGGGAGCTGTTTTTT. Encoded protein: CAISGQGAGELFF.

V and J are TRBV7-3 and TRBJ2-3; 7 bases are a match to TRBD2. The CDR3 spans 18 residues. The germline gives CDR1 SGHTA, CDR2 FQGTGA. The V and J ends lost 2 bases and 3 bases, in that order; junction bases with no gene match: 14. As DNA, the CDR3 is TGTGCCAGCAGCTTAGTGGGGGGGATCCTTTCCACTACAGATACGCAGTATTTT. Its protein product is CASSLVGGILSTTDTQYF.

This chain connects TRBV27 to TRBJ2-1; the match to TRBD2 covers 8 bases. Germline assignment: CDR1 MNHEY and CDR2 SMNVEV (reference sequence). This CDR3 spans 17 amino acids. J gave up 0 bases and V 4 bases, and 8 bases lay outside the gene matches. CDR3 loop: CASSSRTSPSSYNEQFF. In DNA, the CDR3 is TGTGCCAGCAGTTCGCGGACTAGCCCCAGCTCCTACAATGAGCAGTTCTTC.

The V gene is TRBV27, the J gene TRBJ2-1; 9 bases are shared with TRBD2. V was clipped by 3 bases and J by 3 bases; unmatched bases: 6. The CDR3 contains 16 residues. Germline V gene data show CDR1 as MNHEY and CDR2 as SMNVEV (reference sequence). The CDR3 DNA reads as TGTGCCAGCAGTTTCTCGAAGACTAGCGGCTACAATGAGCAGTTCTTC. It yields the protein CASSFSKTSGYNEQFF.

J is TRBJ2-3 and V is TRBV7-2, with TRBD1 as a possible D gene (5 bases). Trimming pared 0 bases from V and 6 bases from J, leaving 13 bases between. The CDR3 is 15 amino acids. Germline V CDR1 and CDR2: SGHTA, FQGNSA. CDR3 DNA: TGTGCCAGCAGCTTAGCAGGGGTCAGGTTGGATACGCAGTATTTT. Its translation is CASSLAGVRLDTQYF.

The rearrangement joins TRBV2 to TRBJ1-4; 9 nucleotides match TRBD1. CDR1 is SNHLY, CDR2 FYNNEI, per germline. CDR3 length: 14 amino acids. The trim removed 4 bases at V and 7 bases at J, leaving 4 bases unmatched. The CDR3 DNA reads as TGTGCCAGCAGTGTACAGGGGGCGGGTGAAAAACTGTTTTTT. This sequence encodes CASSVQGAGEKLFF. Full variable domain (outside the CDR3, taken from reference TRBV2 and TRBJ1-4): EPEVTQTPSHQVTQMGQEVILRCVPISNHLYFYWYRQILGQKVEFLVSFYNNEISEKSEIFDDQFSVERPDGSNFTLKIRSTKLEDSAMYFCASSVQGAGEKLFFGSGTQLSVL.